Sequencing of this TCR beta chain was carried out in a study of T cells in Graves' hyperthyroidism and ophthalmopathy. The CDR3 extends over 16 amino acids. V was cut by 0 bases and J by 5 bases, with 16 bases left in between. Germline lookup yields CDR1 LGHDT and CDR2 YNNKEL (reference sequence). TCR beta CDR3 sequences were amplified from RNA transcripts. The TCR CDR3 first-round RT-PCR relied on the HTBI primer set. TCRdb reprocessed the multiplex PCR reads via MiXCR and lists one record per CDR3 protein. This table holds a few hundred thousand distinct CDR3 sequences, about an eighth found once. Sequencing input: blood. The rearrangement joins TRBV3-1 to TRBJ1-2; D is unclear. This clonotype was sampled from a woman aged 18 to 35 with Graves' hyperthyroidism. The chain's CDR3 is CASSQDEGNTVYGYTF. The DNA for the CDR3 is TGTGCCAGCAGCCAAGATGAAGGGAATACGGTGTATGGCTACACCTTC.